This T cell receptor (beta chain) was captured by sequencing in a study of T cells after somatic rescue of genetic block. V lost 1 base, J lost 1 base, and 4 bases stayed unmatched. CDR3 size: 16 residues. The germline V gene has CDR1 MNHEY and CDR2 SMNVEV (reference sequence). Clones were sequenced by immunoSEQ multiplex PCR, and TCRdb holds only the in-frame ones, with some missing. The sample includes under 150,000 clones, just over 90% of them seen just once. The chain uses TRBV27 and TRBJ1-1, with 9 bases matching TRBD1. The source material was peripheral blood mononuclear cells (PBMCs). This clonotype was obtained from a woman under 30. The CDR3 reads CASSLFPGQGNTEAFF. In DNA, the CDR3 is TGTGCCAGCAGTTTATTCCCGGGACAGGGGAACACTGAAGCTTTCTTT.